The T cell receptor (beta chain) described here comes from a study of graft-versus-host responses after intestinal transplantation. Background on the study: In this cohort, recipients had multivisceral, liver-intestinal, or isolated intestinal transplants.

On this clone: Its target is not known.

Generated by immunoSEQ multiplex PCR, the TCRdb table keeps only in-frame clones and is missing some. The table has 90,000 to 120,000 clones, about nine tenths seen once. CDR3 length: 15 amino acids. The V segment lost 5 bases and the J segment 2 bases; nucleotides outside the gene matches: 7. The V gene's germline CDR1 is MNHEY and CDR2 SVGAGI. The V call is TRBV6-5, the J call TRBJ1-1, with TRBD1 matching 8 bases. The sample in question was unstimulated CD4+ T cells sorted from spleen or lymph node cells, obtained before transplant. The sequence came from a human donor who was the organ donor for an intestinal transplant. The CDR3 nucleotides are TGTGCCAGCAGTCCACGGACAGGGTCAAACACTGAAGCTTTCTTT. Amino acids: CASSPRTGSNTEAFF.